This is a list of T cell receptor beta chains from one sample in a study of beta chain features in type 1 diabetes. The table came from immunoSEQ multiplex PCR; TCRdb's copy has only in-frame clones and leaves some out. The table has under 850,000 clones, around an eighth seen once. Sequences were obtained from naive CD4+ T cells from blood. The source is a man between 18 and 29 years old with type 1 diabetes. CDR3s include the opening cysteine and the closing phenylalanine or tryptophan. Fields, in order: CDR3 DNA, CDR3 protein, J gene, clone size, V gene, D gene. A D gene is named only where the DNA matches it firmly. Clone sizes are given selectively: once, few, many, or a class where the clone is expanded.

DNA: TGTGCCAGTAGTAGGAAGGCGGGGTTCGACACCGGGGAGCTGTTTTTT; CDR3: CASSRKAGFDTGELFF; J: TRBJ2-2; size: few; V: TRBV25-1; D: -
DNA: TGTGCCAGCATCCAGGGGGAATCGGAGACCCAGTACTTC; CDR3: CASIQGESETQYF; J: TRBJ2-5; size: -; V: TRBV6-6; D: TRBD1
DNA: TGTGCCAGTAGTATCCTCTCTGGGGGCCGCCTAAGGAGCTCCTACAATGAGCAGTTCTTC; CDR3: CASSILSGGRLRSSYNEQFF; J: TRBJ2-1; size: few; V: TRBV19; D: -
DNA: TGTGCCAGCAGCCTACGAGGCGCGGGGGCCAATGAGCAGTTCTTC; CDR3: CASSLRGAGANEQFF; J: TRBJ2-1; size: -; V: TRBV5-4; D: -
DNA: TGTGCCAGCAGATCAACAGGGGGCGAGCAGTACTTC; CDR3: CASRSTGGEQYF; J: TRBJ2-7; size: few; V: TRBV27; D: TRBD1
DNA: TGCGCCAGCAGCCATGACTATAGCGTGGGGATCACAGATACGCAGTATTTT; CDR3: CASSHDYSVGITDTQYF; J: TRBJ2-3; size: -; V: TRBV4-1; D: -
DNA: TGTGCCAGCTCACCACCGGGGGCGACTAATGAAAAACTGTTTTTT; CDR3: CASSPPGATNEKLFF; J: TRBJ1-4; size: few; V: TRBV18; D: -
DNA: TGTGCCACTTCCGGGACGGGACCGGTCGGGGAGCTGTTTTTT; CDR3: CATSGTGPVGELFF; J: TRBJ2-2; size: -; V: TRBV19; D: -
DNA: TGTGCCAGCAGCTTAAGACAGGGTTCATACGAGCAGTACTTC; CDR3: CASSLRQGSYEQYF; J: TRBJ2-7; size: few; V: TRBV11-2; D: TRBD1
DNA: TGTGCCTGGAGGTGGACTAGCGGGTCAGATACGCAGTATTTT; CDR3: CAWRWTSGSDTQYF; J: TRBJ2-3; size: -; V: TRBV30; D: TRBD2
DNA: TGTGCCAGCAGCCTACCAGGTCTTCGGGGGTACGAGCAGTACTTC; CDR3: CASSLPGLRGYEQYF; J: TRBJ2-7; size: few; V: TRBV5-6; D: -
DNA: TGTGCCAGCAGCTCACAGGGGGCTGGGGCCAACGTCCTGACTTTC; CDR3: CASSSQGAGANVLTF; J: TRBJ2-6; size: -; V: TRBV11-2; D: TRBD1